Sequencing of this TCR beta chain was carried out in a study of a mutant IDH1 vaccine in newly diagnosed glioma. Time point specified: week 11, during vaccination. Vaccinated patients received 300 ug of mutant IDH1 20-mer peptide per dose, with topical imiquimod. Study-wide results and caveats: The study observed vaccine-induced immune responses in about 93% of patients.

As regards this clone: Its antigen is unidentified.

The assay was immunoSEQ multiplex PCR, and TCRdb's table has in-frame clones only and misses some. In the table there are under 150,000 clones, 80% of which are singletons. The germline gives CDR1 MGHRA, CDR2 YSYEKL. The CDR3 runs to 16 residues. J gave up 5 bases and V 1 base, and 4 bases lay outside the gene matches. The sample was PBMCs, taken from a glioma patient whose treatment included an IDH1 peptide vaccine. The sequence was obtained from a man in his forties with glioma. V usage is TRBV4-1 and J usage is TRBJ2-5, with 13 bases matching TRBD2. The CDR3 coding sequence is TGCGCCAGCAGCCAAGTTGGACTAGCGGGAGACGAGACCCAGTACTTC. Amino acid sequence: CASSQVGLAGDETQYF.